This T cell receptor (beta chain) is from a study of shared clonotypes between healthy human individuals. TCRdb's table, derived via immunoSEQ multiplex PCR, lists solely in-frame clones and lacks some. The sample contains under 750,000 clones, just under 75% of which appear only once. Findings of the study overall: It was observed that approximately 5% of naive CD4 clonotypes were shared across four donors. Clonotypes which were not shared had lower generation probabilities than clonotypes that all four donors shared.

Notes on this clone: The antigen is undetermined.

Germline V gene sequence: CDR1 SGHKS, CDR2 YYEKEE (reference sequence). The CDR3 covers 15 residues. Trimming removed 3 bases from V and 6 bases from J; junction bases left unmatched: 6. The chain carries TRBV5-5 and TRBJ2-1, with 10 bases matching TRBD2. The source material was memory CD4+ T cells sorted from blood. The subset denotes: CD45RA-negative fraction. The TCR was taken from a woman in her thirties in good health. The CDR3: CASSSTGLASNEQFF. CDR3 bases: TGTGCCAGCAGCTCTACGGGACTAGCGAGCAATGAGCAGTTCTTC.